The 6 T cell receptor beta chains below come from one sample, sequenced in a study of blood T cell repertoires in COVID-19. The table came from immunoSEQ multiplex PCR; TCRdb's copy has only in-frame clones and leaves some out. The profile covers a few hundred thousand clones, with around 90% appearing a single time and roughly 18% taken by the ten largest. The sequenced material came from PBMCs or T cells enriched from blood (not recorded which). The receptor set was obtained from a woman younger than 45 who had recovered from COVID-19.

This clone was seen more than once but under ten times. This chain joins TRBV9 and TRBJ2-7; D is unresolved. Germline V gene sequence: CDR1 SGDLS, CDR2 YYNGEE. V was shortened by 2 bases and J by 0 bases, with 12 bases between the two germline ends. This CDR3 spans 15 amino acids. The CDR3, as DNA: TGTGCCAGCAGCGTCGGCGCGGTAAGCTCCTACGAGCAGTACTTC. Its translation is CASSVGAVSSYEQYF.

This clone was detected a few times. This chain connects TRBV7-8 to TRBJ1-4, with 7 bases identical to TRBD1. The germline gives CDR1 SGHVS, CDR2 FQNEAQ. Trimming took 5 bases from V and 3 from J; bases not matched to a gene: 6. This CDR3 region has 15 residues. CDR3 loop: CASSLRDSPNEKLFF. CDR3 DNA: TGTGCCAGCAGCCTCCGGGACAGCCCTAATGAAAAACTGTTTTTT.

The chain carries TRBV5-1 and TRBJ2-1; a possible D gene is TRBD1 (6 bases). This CDR3 region has 14 residues. V dropped 5 bases and J dropped 0 bases, with 9 bases sitting between them. Germline values: CDR1 SGHRS, CDR2 YFSETQ. CDR3 sequence reads: CASSRTASYNEQFF. The CDR3 nucleotides read TGCGCCAGCAGTCGGACAGCCTCCTACAATGAGCAGTTCTTC.

This chain links TRBV7-6 with TRBJ2-2, with TRBD1 identical over 8 bases. There are 15 residues in the CDR3. V lost 2 bases to trimming and J lost 4 bases; unmatched junction nucleotides: 3. CDR1 is SGHVS, CDR2 FNYEAQ, per germline. The CDR3 here is CASSLRTGFTGELFF. In DNA form, the CDR3 reads TGTGCCAGCAGCTTAAGGACAGGGTTCACCGGGGAGCTGTTTTTT.

V is TRBV6-5 and J is TRBJ2-7; D possibly corresponds to TRBD2 (6 bases). The CDR3 spans 13 residues. V dropped 6 bases and J dropped 2 bases, with 11 bases sitting between them. CDR1 is MNHEY, CDR2 SVGAGI, per germline. The CDR3 region has the DNA TGTGCCAGCAGCCCCGGGACTCCCTACGAGCAGTACTTC. Encoded protein: CASSPGTPYEQYF.

The chain has TRBV5-1 and TRBJ2-1, with 8 bases lining up with TRBD1. Per the germline V gene, CDR1 is SGHRS and CDR2 is YFSETQ. This CDR3 has 15 residues. After removal of 2 bases from V and 1 base from J, the junction contained 2 bases not matched to a gene. In DNA form, the CDR3 reads TGCGCCAGCAGCTTTAGGACAGGGTCCTACAATGAGCAGTTCTTC. This translates into CASSFRTGSYNEQFF.